This T cell receptor (beta chain) was documented in a study of response to subunit inactivated influenza vaccine. This clonotype appeared a few times. Its matching antigen is unknown. General observations from the study: Few additional T cells are recruited per seasonal influenza vaccination, authors suggested.

Using its own MiXCR run on the RT-PCR reads, TCRdb lists one record per CDR3 protein. Counted here are 300,000 to 350,000 distinct CDR3 sequences, roughly a fifth occurring once; the ten biggest clones make up 10%. The sequencing here drew on PBMCs from blood, taken less than 22 months after vaccination. This receptor was identified in a man aged 50 to 75 who received an inactivated influenza vaccine.

The CDR3 sequence is CSARDRDRGPLHF. Here the CDR3 DNA reads TGCAGTGCTAGGGACAGGGATCGTGGACCCCTCCACTTT. The J gene is TRBJ1-6, the V gene TRBV20-1; the match to TRBD1 covers 8 bases. The CDR3 contains 13 residues. The V and J ends lost 3 bases and 12 bases, in that order; junction bases with no gene match: 7. The V gene's germline CDR1 is DFQATT and CDR2 SNEGSKA (reference sequence).